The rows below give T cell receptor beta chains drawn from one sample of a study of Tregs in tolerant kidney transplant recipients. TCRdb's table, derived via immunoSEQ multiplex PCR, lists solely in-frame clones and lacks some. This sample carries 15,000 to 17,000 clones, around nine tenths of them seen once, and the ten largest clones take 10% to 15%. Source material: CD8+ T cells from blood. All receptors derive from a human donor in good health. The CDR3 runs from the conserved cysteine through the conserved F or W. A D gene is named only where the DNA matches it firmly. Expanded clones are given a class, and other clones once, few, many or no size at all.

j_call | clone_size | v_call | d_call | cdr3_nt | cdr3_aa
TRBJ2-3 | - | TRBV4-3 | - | TGCGCCAGCAGCCAAGAAATCAGCAGCACAGATACGCAGTATTTT | CASSQEISSTDTQYF
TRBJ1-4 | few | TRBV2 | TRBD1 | TGTGCCAGCAGTGAAGGTGGAGGGGGCCGAGAAAAACTGTTTTTT | CASSEGGGGREKLFF
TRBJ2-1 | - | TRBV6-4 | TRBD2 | TGTGCCAGCAGTAAGGCGGGGGGCCCCTACAATGAGCAGTTCTTC | CASSKAGGPYNEQFF
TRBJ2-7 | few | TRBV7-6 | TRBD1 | TGTGCCAGCAGCTTAGAGAGGGGGGACAGGGGAGTTTGGGAGCAGTACTTC | CASSLERGDRGVWEQYF
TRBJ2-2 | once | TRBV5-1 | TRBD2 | TGCGCCAGCAGCACCGGGACTAGCGTCCCCGGGGAGCTGTTTTTT | CASSTGTSVPGELFF
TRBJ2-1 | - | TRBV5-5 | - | TGTGCCAGCAGCTTGGACCCAGCGCGCCCGAATGAGCAGTTCTTC | CASSLDPARPNEQFF
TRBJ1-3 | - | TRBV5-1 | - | TGCGCCAGCAGGTATTCGGTTGTCGCTGGAAACACCATATATTTT | CASRYSVVAGNTIYF
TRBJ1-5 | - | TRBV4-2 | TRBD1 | TGTGCCAGCAGCTCAGGGGGCGGGCAGCCCCAGCATTTT | CASSSGGGQPQHF
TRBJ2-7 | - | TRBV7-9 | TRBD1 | TGTGCCAGCGTTGGTGGACAGGGAAATTCCTACGAGCAGTACTTC | CASVGGQGNSYEQYF
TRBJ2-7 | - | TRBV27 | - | TGTGCCAGCAGTTTATCCCCAGGGTACGAGCAGTACTTC | CASSLSPGYEQYF
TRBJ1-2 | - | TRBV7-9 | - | TGTGCCAGCAGCTCCACCTCGGATAGGGGGGACTATGGCTACACCTTC | CASSSTSDRGDYGYTF
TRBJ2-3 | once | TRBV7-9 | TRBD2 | TGTGCCAGCACCAACCCCATAGCGGGGCGCACAGATACGCAGTATTTT | CASTNPIAGRTDTQYF
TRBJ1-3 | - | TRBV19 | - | TGTGCCAGTAGCCTCCGGGGGACTCGCGCCCGATCTGGAAACACCATATATTTT | CASSLRGTRARSGNTIYF
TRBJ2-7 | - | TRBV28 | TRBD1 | TGTGCCAGCAGTTTTAGGGACAGGGGGCACGAGCAGTACTTC | CASSFRDRGHEQYF
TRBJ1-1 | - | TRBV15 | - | TGTGCCACCAGCAGAGATGAGATAGCAGGGACTGAAGCTTTCTTT | CATSRDEIAGTEAFF
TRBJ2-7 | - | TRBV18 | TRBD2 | TGTGCCAGCTCACCACGCCCCCCGCGATCTAGCGGGAGCTCCTACGAGCAGTACTTC | CASSPRPPRSSGSSYEQYF
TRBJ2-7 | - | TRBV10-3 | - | TGTGCCTCCTCTAGCTTTTTGGCGGGACAGAGAAACGAGCAGTACTTC | CASSSFLAGQRNEQYF
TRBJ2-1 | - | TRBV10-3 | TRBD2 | TGTGCCATCAGTGAGAGAGGGGGGACTAGCGTCTCCTACAATGAGCAGTTCTTC | CAISERGGTSVSYNEQFF
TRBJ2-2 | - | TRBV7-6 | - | TGTGCCAGCTCAGCTCTAGGCAGGGTGGGCACCGGGGAGCTGTTTTTT | CASSALGRVGTGELFF
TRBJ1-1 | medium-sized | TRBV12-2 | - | TGTGCAAGTCGCTTAGAGGGGGGAGGAGCTTTCTTT | CASRLEGGGAFF
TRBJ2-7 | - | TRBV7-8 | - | TGTGCCAGCAGTAGTGGGGGAAGCGACGAGCAGTACTTC | CASSSGGSDEQYF
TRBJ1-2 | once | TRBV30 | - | TGTGCCTGGAGTCCTGAGGGGACCCGTTCTAACTATGGCTACACCTTC | CAWSPEGTRSNYGYTF
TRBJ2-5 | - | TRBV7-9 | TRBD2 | TGTGCCAGCAGCTCTTCTAGCGGACAAGAGACCCAGTACTTC | CASSSSSGQETQYF
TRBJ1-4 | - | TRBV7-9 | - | TGTGCCAGCAGCCCGAACGAGGGGGGCCCAACTAATGAAAAACTGTTTTTT | CASSPNEGGPTNEKLFF
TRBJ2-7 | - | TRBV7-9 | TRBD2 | TGTGCCAGCGGAGCGGGGTACGAGCAGTACTTC | CASGAGYEQYF
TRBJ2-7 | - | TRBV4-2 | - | TGTGCCAGCAGCCATCCCACAGGGAGTCCCAGCTCCTACGAGCAGTACTTC | CASSHPTGSPSSYEQYF
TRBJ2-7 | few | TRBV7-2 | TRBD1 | TGTGCCAGCAGCACCGATGGGGTCGGGACAGGGGGCAGGGAGCAGTACTTC | CASSTDGVGTGGREQYF
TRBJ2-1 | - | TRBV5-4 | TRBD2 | TGTGCCAGCAGCGGATCCGGGACTAGCGGGAGGGCGAGATACAATGAGCAGTTCTTC | CASSGSGTSGRARYNEQFF
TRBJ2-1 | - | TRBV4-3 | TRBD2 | TGCGCCAGCAGCCAAGAGGTTGGGGGGGAGGCGGGCAATGAGCAGTTCTTC | CASSQEVGGEAGNEQFF
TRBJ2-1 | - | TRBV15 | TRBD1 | TGTGCCACCAGCAGCAGGGGACAGGGATACAATGAGCAGTTCTTC | CATSSRGQGYNEQFF
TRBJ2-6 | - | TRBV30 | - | TGTGCCTGGGACCCTGGGGCCAACGTCCTGACTTTC | CAWDPGANVLTF
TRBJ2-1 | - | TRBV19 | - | TGTGCCAGTAGCAGTCAGAAGCGCAATGAGCAGTTCTTC | CASSSQKRNEQFF
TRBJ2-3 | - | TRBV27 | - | TGTGCCAGCATGTTGCGAGAATTGTCAGATACGCAGTATTTT | CASMLRELSDTQYF
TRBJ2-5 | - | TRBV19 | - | TGTGCCAGTAGTTGGGGGGAGACCCAGTACTTC | CASSWGETQYF
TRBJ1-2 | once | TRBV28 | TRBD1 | TGTGCCAGCAGACCGCGATGGGACAGACTCTATGGCTACACCTTC | CASRPRWDRLYGYTF
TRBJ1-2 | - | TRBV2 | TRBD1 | TGTGCCAGCAGTTTGGGACAGGGCCTTGACTATGGCTACACCTTC | CASSLGQGLDYGYTF
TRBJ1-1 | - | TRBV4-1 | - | TGCGCCAGCAGCCAACTCACAGCATACACTGAAGCTTTCTTT | CASSQLTAYTEAFF
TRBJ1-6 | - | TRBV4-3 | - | TGCGCCAGCAGCCAAGATACTGCTAACTCACCCCTCCACTTT | CASSQDTANSPLHF
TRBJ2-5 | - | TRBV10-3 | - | TGTGCCATCAGTGAGAATTACCATCCGACCGAGACCCAGTACTTC | CAISENYHPTETQYF
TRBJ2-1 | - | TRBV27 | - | TGTGCCAGCAGCTCAAGCGGAAGCTCCTACAATGAGCAGTTCTTC | CASSSSGSSYNEQFF
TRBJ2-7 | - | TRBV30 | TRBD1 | TGTGCCTGGGACGGGACAGGGAGCCCCGGGCAGTACTTC | CAWDGTGSPGQYF
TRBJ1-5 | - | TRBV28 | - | TGTGCCAGCAGTTTAAGGGGCGTTGGACAGCCCCAGCATTTT | CASSLRGVGQPQHF
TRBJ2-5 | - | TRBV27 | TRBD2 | TGTGCCAGCAGTTTGCTAGCGGGGCCTGGGGATCAAGAGACCCAGTACTTC | CASSLLAGPGDQETQYF
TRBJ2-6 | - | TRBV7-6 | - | TGTGCCAGCAGCTTTCGACTTGATCTCACAAAGTCGGGCCAACGTCCTGACTTC | CASSFRLDLTKSGQRPDF
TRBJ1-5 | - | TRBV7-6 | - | TGTGCCAGCACAAAGCACGGAGATCAGCCCCAGCATTTT | CASTKHGDQPQHF
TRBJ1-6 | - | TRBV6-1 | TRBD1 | TGTGCCAGCAGTGAAACAGGGGGATCAAATTCACCCCTCCACTTT | CASSETGGSNSPLHF
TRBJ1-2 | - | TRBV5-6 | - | TGTGCCAGCAGCTTCCTGGGATACTATGGCTACACCTTC | CASSFLGYYGYTF
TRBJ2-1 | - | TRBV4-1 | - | TGCGCCAGCAGCGCCCGTGGGACCCCTTCCATCAATGAGCAGTTCTTC | CASSARGTPSINEQFF